The rows below give T cell receptor beta chains drawn from one sample of a study of blood T cell repertoires in COVID-19. This table comes from immunoSEQ multiplex PCR, and its TCRdb copy is limited to in-frame clones, with some not included. In the table there are more than 110,000 clones, roughly 80% of which are singletons. The sequenced sample was PBMCs or T cells enriched from blood (not recorded which). The source is a woman between 50 and 59 years old who had recovered from COVID-19. Both conserved end residues are part of each CDR3. Each record gives: V gene, clone size, D gene, J gene, CDR3 DNA, CDR3 protein. A D gene is named only where the DNA matches it firmly. Rows give clone size only sometimes, using once, few, many, or a class for an expanded clone.

>TRBV6-5|NA|NA|TRBJ1-1
TGTGCCAGCAGTCAGGACACGAACACTGAAGCTTTCTTT
CASSQDTNTEAFF
>TRBV10-3|NA|TRBD1|TRBJ1-3
TGTGCCATCAGTGAGTGGACAGGCTCTGCGGGAAACACCATATATTTT
CAISEWTGSAGNTIYF
>TRBV27|NA|TRBD1|TRBJ1-5
TGTGCCAGCAGTTCAGCCGACAGGGGCCAGCCCCAGCATTTT
CASSSADRGQPQHF
>TRBV3-1/TRBV3-2|NA|NA|TRBJ2-6
TGTGCCAGCAGCCTGCAGGGGACTGGGGCCAACGTCCTGACTTTC
CASSLQGTGANVLTF
>TRBV5-1|NA|TRBD1|TRBJ1-4
TGCGCCAGCAGGTTAACAGGGGAAAGCGAAAAACTGTTTTTT
CASRLTGESEKLFF
>TRBV19|few|TRBD1|TRBJ1-2
TGTGCCAGTAGTGAACAGGGGTTTGATGGCTACACCTTC
CASSEQGFDGYTF
>TRBV27|NA|TRBD1|TRBJ1-5
TGTGCCAGCAGACAAGGGACAGGGCATAGCAATCAGCCCCAGCATTTT
CASRQGTGHSNQPQHF
>TRBV19|NA|NA|TRBJ2-2
TGTGCCAGTAGTATCCGTCCCGGGCTGGTGGGGCCACGAAGCTCATCGAACACCGGGGAGCTGTTTTTT
CASSIRPGLVGPRSSSNTGELFF
>TRBV13|NA|TRBD2|TRBJ2-3
TGTGCCAGCAGCCCCGCTGGACTAGCGGGGGTCAGTACGCAGTATTTT
CASSPAGLAGVSTQYF
>TRBV5-1|NA|NA|TRBJ1-6
TGCGCCAGCTCGACAGCTAATTCACCCCTCCACTTT
CASSTANSPLHF
>TRBV5-1|NA|TRBD1|TRBJ1-1
TGCGCCAGCACAAAGGGACAGGAGAACACTGAAGCTTTCTTT
CASTKGQENTEAFF
>TRBV11-1|NA|TRBD2|TRBJ2-1
TGTGCCAGCAGCTTAGACCTAGCGGGGGGGCTTGAGCAGTTCTTC
CASSLDLAGGLEQFF
>TRBV9|few|NA|TRBJ1-1
TGTGCCAGCAGCGTAGTGTCTTTGAAGAAGTTGGACAGGAACACTGAAGCTTTCTTT
CASSVVSLKKLDRNTEAFF
>TRBV4-2|NA|TRBD2|TRBJ2-7
TGTGCCAGCAGCCAAGACTCCGGTTATAGCGGGGGGAACTACGAGCAGTACTTC
CASSQDSGYSGGNYEQYF
>TRBV5-1|NA|NA|TRBJ2-7
TGCGCCAGCAGAGGGGAGACAGGCGACGGGCAGTACTTC
CASRGETGDGQYF
>TRBV6-4|medium-sized|TRBD2|TRBJ2-1
TGTGCCAGCAGTGACTCCACTAGCGGGGACTACAATGAGCAGTTCTTC
CASSDSTSGDYNEQFF
>TRBV18|few|TRBD1|TRBJ1-2
TGTGCCAGCTCACTCCAGGGGGCAGGGGCTAACTATGGCTACACCTTC
CASSLQGAGANYGYTF
>TRBV28|NA|NA|TRBJ1-5
TGTGCCAGCACAAGGGGGGGGGATAGCAATCAGCCCCAGCATTTT
CASTRGGDSNQPQHF
>TRBV18|NA|NA|TRBJ1-2
TGTGCCAGCTCACCGGCCGGACAGAACTATGGCTACACCTTC
CASSPAGQNYGYTF
>TRBV12-3/TRBV12-4|NA|NA|TRBJ1-5
TGTGCCAGCAGTTTGGGGGGGCCAGCCCAGCATTTT
CASSLGGPAQHF